The rows below give T cell receptor beta chains drawn from one sample of a study of CXCR3-negative and CXCR3-positive naive CD8 T cells. TCRdb re-called the 5' RACE reads and gives one entry per CDR3 protein, without DNA. The sample totals around 63,000 distinct CDR3 sequences. The sequenced sample was naive CXCR3+ CD8+ T cells from blood. The receptors shown here come from a human donor in good health. Some clones in this sample may be carry-over from other donors' samples. The CDR3 runs from the conserved cysteine through the conserved F or W.

TRBV6-5	TRBJ2-4	CASSSTGAAKNIQYF
TRBV20-1	TRBJ1-1	CTGGGVETHTEAFF
TRBV7-9	TRBJ2-2	CASSLRTPEAPGELFF
TRBV24-1	TRBJ2-2	CATSDLDRAGELFF
TRBV5-6	TRBJ1-1	CASSLSGMNTEAFF
TRBV11-2	TRBJ2-1	CASSPGGDLYNEQFF
TRBV6-5	TRBJ2-1	CASSYPSAGPSYNEQFF
TRBV20-1	TRBJ2-7	CSARGFGQGYEQYF
TRBV21-1	TRBJ2-1	CASSKVRGGPTYNQQFF
TRBV7-6	TRBJ2-7	CASSEGLSYEQYF
TRBV7-9	TRBJ2-3	CASTPPTGQAGDTQYF
TRBV20-1	TRBJ2-7	CSASFPPYGEQYF
TRBV7-3	TRBJ2-1	CASSLNRGYDNEQFF
TRBV6-5	TRBJ2-1	CASAPGPGYNEQFF
TRBV20-1	TRBJ1-2	CSARNLGRAGYGYTF
TRBV20-1	TRBJ1-2	CSARDLLSLNYGYTF
TRBV19	TRBJ1-1	CASSKGGLNTEAFF
TRBV15	TRBJ2-1	CATSRKSDNEQFF
TRBV6-2/TRBV6-3	TRBJ2-1	CASSYQLGTLSAYNEQFF
TRBV5-4	TRBJ2-1	CASSVPGLADYNEQYF
TRBV12-3/TRBV12-4	TRBJ1-1	CTSSLLENTEAFF
TRBV4-3	TRBJ2-7	CASSQDRDWTSEQYF
TRBV6-2/TRBV6-3	TRBJ2-1	CATEAGRVSYNEQFF
TRBV29-1	TRBJ1-5	CSARTGGSQPLHF
TRBV27	TRBJ2-7	CASSLRVWGTYEQYF
TRBV4-3	TRBJ2-1	CASSQGTGWNEQFF
TRBV25-1	TRBJ1-1	CASSASTGITEAFF
TRBV20-1	TRBJ2-1	CSARGFRDDAVSYNEQFF
TRBV5-1	TRBJ2-1	CASSLEGRLIF
TRBV18	TRBJ2-7	CASSPDGSYEQYF
TRBV18	TRBJ2-3	CASSPLGETDTQYF
TRBV20-1	TRBJ2-1	CSANTGLGNEQFF
TRBV25-1	TRBJ2-7	CASTDGGQGYEQYF
TRBV4-2	TRBJ2-1	CASSPGYRGGLNEQFF
TRBV13	TRBJ2-3	CASSSPDRGDTDTQYF
TRBV29-1	TRBJ1-4	CSVEFQDGGEKLFF
TRBV21-1	TRBJ2-5	CASSKEWQQETQYF
TRBV6-5	TRBJ1-5	CASSYIGEGQPQHF
TRBV6-2/TRBV6-3	TRBJ1-2	CASSYLEEGWDYGYTF
TRBV6-5	TRBJ2-7	CASSYSPGQQTYEQYF
TRBV7-8	TRBJ2-2	CATDRTSTGELFF
TRBV4-3	TRBJ2-7	CASSQDPGHIYEQYF
TRBV5-1	TRBJ1-1	CASNTGQRGTEAFF
TRBV12-3/TRBV12-4	TRBJ2-5	CASSLLWGETQYF
TRBV20-1	TRBJ2-7	CSARGQGKHEQYF
TRBV7-6	TRBJ2-7	CASSLVEGSYEQYF
TRBV29-1	TRBJ2-5	CSVELGARAHQETQYF
TRBV6-2/TRBV6-3	TRBJ2-3	CASDLPPGSTDTQYF
TRBV7-9	TRBJ2-7	CASSLVLSRSYEQYF
TRBV6-2/TRBV6-3	TRBJ1-1	CASSYPQGLDTEAFF
TRBV19	TRBJ2-3	CASSPTPGGGTDTQYF